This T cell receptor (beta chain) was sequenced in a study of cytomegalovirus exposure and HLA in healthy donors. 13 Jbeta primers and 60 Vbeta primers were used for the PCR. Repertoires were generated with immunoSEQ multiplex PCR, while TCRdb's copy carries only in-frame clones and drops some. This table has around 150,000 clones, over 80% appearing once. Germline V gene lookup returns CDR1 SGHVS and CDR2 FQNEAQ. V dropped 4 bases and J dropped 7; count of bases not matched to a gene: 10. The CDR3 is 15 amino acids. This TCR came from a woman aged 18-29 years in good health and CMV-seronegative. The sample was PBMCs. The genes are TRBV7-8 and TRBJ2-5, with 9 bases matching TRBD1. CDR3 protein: CASSSSGQGGGTQYF. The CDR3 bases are TGTGCCAGCAGCTCCTCGGGACAGGGAGGGGGGACCCAGTACTTC.